The 6 T cell receptor beta chains in this list originate from one sample, sequenced in a study of identical twins. TCRdb re-derived calls from the 5' RACE reads in MiXCR, one entry per CDR3 protein. The sample shows about 890,000 distinct CDR3 sequences, around an eighth of them seen only once. These data also featured in a second study, about yellow fever vaccine responses in identical twins.

Sequencing input: PBMCs. These receptors all stem from a woman under 30 in good health.

This clonotype was counted at least ten times. The gene calls are TRBV11-2 and TRBJ2-1; D is perhaps TRBD2 (5 bases). V dropped 5 bases and J dropped 9 bases, with 20 bases sitting between them. This CDR3 region has 15 residues. Germline V CDR1 and CDR2: SGHAT, FQNNGV. CDR3 in amino acids: CASSAEGHQRGEQFF. CDR3 DNA sequence: TGTGCCAGCAGCGCAGAGGGCCACCAGCGAGGTGAGCAGTTCTTC.

At least ten counts were recorded for this clonotype. The rearrangement joins TRBV12-3 or TRBV12-4 to TRBJ1-4, with D tentatively TRBD1 (5 bases). The CDR3 covers 13 residues. The V and J ends lost 6 bases and 7 bases respectively, with 12 bases between them. CDR3 sequence reads: CASSRGTFEKLFF. CDR3 bases: TGTGCCAGCAGCCGAGGGACGTTTGAAAAACTGTTTTTT.

This clonotype was counted many times. The rearrangement links TRBV12-3 or TRBV12-4 to TRBJ1-5, with D hard to call. The CDR3 consists of 13 residues. V was shortened by 6 bases and J by 6 bases, with 12 bases between the two germline ends. The CDR3, as DNA: TGTGCCAGCAGCCTTACAGAGCTTCAGCCCCAGCATTTT. This gives the protein CASSLTELQPQHF.

The chain has TRBV3-1 and TRBJ2-2; the match to TRBD1 covers 10 bases. Germline trimming cut 3 bases from V and 6 bases from J; bases unmatched to any gene: 1. The CDR3 sequence is 14 residues long. CDR1 and CDR2 (germline): LGHDT, YNNKEL (reference sequence). The CDR3 region is CASSHGQGAGELFF. The DNA for the CDR3 is TGTGCCAGCAGCCACGGACAGGGGGCCGGGGAGCTGTTTTTT. Looking up the rest from reference TRBV3-1 and TRBJ2-2 gives the full variable domain: DTAVSQTPKYLVTQMGNDKSIKCEQNLGHDTMYWYKQDSKKFLKIMFSYNNKELIINETVPNRFSPKSPDKAHLNLHINSLELGDSAVYFCASSHGQGAGELFFGEGSRLTVL.

This clonotype was observed many times. V gene TRBV7-8 combines with J gene TRBJ2-1; 13 bases are shared with TRBD2. This CDR3 is built from 17 residues. Trimming cost V 5 bases and J 6 bases; bases outside gene matches: 10. Germline V gene sequence: CDR1 SGHVS, CDR2 FQNEAQ. CDR3 nucleotide sequence: TGTGCCAGCAGCGCCCGAGGACTAGCGGGGGTGGCCAATGAGCAGTTCTTC. Translating it yields CASSARGLAGVANEQFF. Together with reference TRBV7-8 and TRBJ2-1, the CDR3 gives the full variable domain: GAGVSQSPRYKVAKRGQDVALRCDPISGHVSLFWYQQALGQGPEFLTYFQNEAQLDKSGLPSDRFFAERPEGSVSTLKIQRTQQEDSAVYLCASSARGLAGVANEQFFGPGTRLTVL.

The CDR3 loop is CASSFGELNTDTQYF. The CDR3 nucleotides read TGTGCCAGCAGCTTTGGGGAACTAAACACAGATACGCAGTATTTT. V is TRBV7-9 and J is TRBJ2-3; D is unresolved. Germline V gives CDR1 SEHNR, CDR2 FQNEAQ (reference sequence). The CDR3 consists of 15 residues. The V gene lost 3 bases and the J gene lost 2 bases, with 12 bases spanning the gap.